The next 2 T cell receptor beta chains were all read from a single sample in a study of T-cell reconstitution after alpha-beta-depleted transplantation in children. Preparation of the TCRbeta library was carried out with unique molecular identifiers. A single record per CDR3 protein comes from TCRdb applying MiXCR to the PCR reads. The profile shows about 580,000 distinct CDR3 sequences, around 23% of them singletons. Here the sequenced sample was PBMCs, mostly from graft donor cells, taken 360 days after TCRalphabeta/CD19-depleted stem cell transplant. These receptors were obtained from a boy younger than two who had a stem cell transplant for acute myeloid leukemia, so the T cells may come from the graft donor.

In its sample, this clonotype was seen once. The V and J genes are TRBV7-2 and TRBJ2-3; 8 nucleotides match TRBD1. CDR1 and CDR2 from the germline V gene are SGHTA and FQGNSA. CDR3 length: 15 amino acids. With V trimmed by 4 bases and J by 6 bases, 9 bases remained unmatched. This CDR3 reads CASSSGTGLFDTQYF. DNA for the CDR3: TGTGCCAGCAGCTCGGGGACAGGACTTTTCGATACGCAGTATTTT. Drawing the rest from reference TRBV7-2 and TRBJ2-3, the complete variable domain is GAGVSQSPSNKVTEKGKDVELRCDPISGHTALYWYRQSLGQGLEFLIYFQGNSAPDKSGLPSDRFSAERTGGSVSTLTIQRTQQEDSAVYLCASSSGTGLFDTQYFGPGTRLTVL.

This clonotype was found many times. The chain joins TRBV12-3 or TRBV12-4 to TRBJ1-2; the D is unclear. The CDR3 totals 13 residues. Trimming pared 5 bases from V and 5 bases from J, leaving 12 bases between. CDR3 coding DNA: TGTGCCAGCAGTCCAAGCTCCGGGTATGGCTACACCTTC. Encoded protein: CASSPSSGYGYTF.